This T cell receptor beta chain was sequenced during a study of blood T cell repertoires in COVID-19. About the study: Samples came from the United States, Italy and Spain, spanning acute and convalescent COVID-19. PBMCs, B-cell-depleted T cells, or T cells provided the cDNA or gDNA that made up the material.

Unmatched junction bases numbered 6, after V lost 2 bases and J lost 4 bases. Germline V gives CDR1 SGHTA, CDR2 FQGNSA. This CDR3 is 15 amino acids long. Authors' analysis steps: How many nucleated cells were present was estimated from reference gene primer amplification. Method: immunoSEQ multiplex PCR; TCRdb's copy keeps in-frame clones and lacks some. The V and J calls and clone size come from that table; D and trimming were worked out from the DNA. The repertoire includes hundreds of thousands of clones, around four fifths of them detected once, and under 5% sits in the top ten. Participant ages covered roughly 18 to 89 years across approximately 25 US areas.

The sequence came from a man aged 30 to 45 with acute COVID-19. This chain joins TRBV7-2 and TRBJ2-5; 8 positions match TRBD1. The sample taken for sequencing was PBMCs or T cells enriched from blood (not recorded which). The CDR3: CASSLSRGRGETQYF. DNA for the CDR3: TGTGCCAGCAGCTTAAGCAGGGGGCGCGGAGAGACCCAGTACTTC.